The 30 T cell receptor beta chains presented below share a single source sample, sequenced in a study of shared clonotypes between healthy human individuals. The data were produced by immunoSEQ multiplex PCR, yet TCRdb's version contains in-frame clones alone and is incomplete. The profile covers 400,000 to 500,000 clones, with around 80% appearing a single time and about 12% taken by the ten largest. Sequenced: PBMCs. The source is a woman between 40 and 55 years old in good health. Some clones in this sample may be carry-over from other donors' samples.

This clone was counted at least ten times. Different DNA sequences within this sample yield the same CDR3. The chain links TRBV30 to TRBJ1-5; tentative D call: TRBD1 (5 bases). The CDR3 is 14 residues long. Germline V CDR1 and CDR2: GTSNPN, SVGIG (reference sequence). V was shortened by 1 base and J by 5 bases, with 12 bases between the two germline ends. The DNA for the CDR3 is TGTGCCTGGAGTGGGGGTTTAGGGGATCAGCCCCAGCATTTT. Its protein is CAWSGGLGDQPQHF.

The chain couples TRBV7-9 to TRBJ2-2; weak D call: TRBD1 (5 bases). The germline gives CDR1 SEHNR, CDR2 FQNEAQ (reference sequence). The CDR3 runs 13 residues. Trimming removed 6 bases at V and 6 bases at J, with 11 bases between. The CDR3 sequence is CASRPQGAGELFF. The CDR3 bases are TGTGCCAGCAGACCTCAGGGCGCCGGGGAGCTGTTTTTT.

This clone was seen once. V is TRBV30 and J is TRBJ2-3; 10 bases map to TRBD2. The trim removed 8 bases at V and 6 bases at J, leaving 17 bases unmatched. CDR1 is GTSNPN, CDR2 SVGIG, per germline (reference sequence). The CDR3 has 16 amino acids. The CDR3: CARSSGASGRWDTQYF. CDR3 coding DNA: TGTGCCAGATCTTCTGGGGCTAGCGGGAGATGGGATACGCAGTATTTT.

The chain joins TRBV5-4 to TRBJ2-1; 7 bases line up with TRBD1. The germline V gene encodes CDR1 SGHNT and CDR2 YYREEE (reference sequence). The CDR3 spans 15 residues. Losses at the gene ends were 2 bases for V and 4 bases for J; bases not matched to a gene: 6. The CDR3 sequence is CASSLFRDRYNEQFF. CDR3 in DNA: TGTGCCAGCAGCTTATTCCGGGACAGATACAATGAGCAGTTCTTC.

The chain couples TRBV19 to TRBJ2-2; D perhaps matches TRBD1 (6 bases). The germline gives CDR1 LNHDA, CDR2 SQIVND (reference sequence). The CDR3 is 16 amino acids. V lost 0 bases to trimming and J lost 1 base, with 9 bases between them. The CDR3 coding sequence is TGTGCCAGTAGTATAGACGCGACAGGGAACACCGGGGAGCTGTTTTTT. Amino acids: CASSIDATGNTGELFF.

This clone was recorded a few times. This chain joins TRBV5-4 and TRBJ2-7; TRBD2 aligns across 8 bases. The V gene's germline CDR1 is SGHNT and CDR2 YYREEE (reference sequence). The CDR3 runs to 14 residues. V was pared by 3 bases and J by 6 bases, with 8 bases of the junction left unmatched. The CDR3 nucleotides read TGTGCCAGCAGCTCCACCCGGACTAGCTCCGAGCAGTACTTC. The encoded protein is CASSSTRTSSEQYF.

This CDR3 reads CASSAVGQGSNEQYF. The DNA for the CDR3 is TGTGCCAGCAGCGCGGTCGGACAGGGGAGCAACGAGCAGTACTTC. The chain combines TRBV5-6 with TRBJ2-7; 9 nucleotides agree with TRBD1. This CDR3 has 15 amino acids. Trimming at V came to 4 bases and at J to 5 bases, leaving 10 bases not matched to a gene. The germline CDR1 and CDR2 sequences are SGHDT and YYEEEE.

V and J are TRBV15 and TRBJ2-3; D remains ambiguous. Per germline, CDR1 LNHNV and CDR2 YYDKDF (reference sequence). The CDR3 is 17 amino acids. Trimming removed 1 base from V and 4 bases from J, with 18 bases in between. The CDR3 DNA sequence: TGTGCCACCAGCAGAGTGCCTGCCCAAAAACGACCAGATACGCAGTATTTT. It specifies CATSRVPAQKRPDTQYF.

V and J are TRBV5-4 and TRBJ2-7; no reliable D call. The V gene's germline CDR1 is SGHNT and CDR2 YYREEE (reference sequence). This CDR3 is 15 amino acids long. The ends were cut back, 0 bases at V and 2 bases at J, with 12 bases in the middle. CDR3 protein: CASSLGGGGTYEQYF. The CDR3 DNA follows: TGTGCCAGCAGCTTGGGGGGTGGTGGGACCTACGAGCAGTACTTC. The full variable domain, in which reference TRBV5-4 and TRBJ2-7 provide the parts outside the CDR3, is ETGVTQSPTHLIKTRGQQVTLRCSSQSGHNTVSWYQQALGQGPQFIFQYYREEENGRGNFPPRFSGLQFPNYSSELNVNALELDDSALYLCASSLGGGGTYEQYFGPGTRLTVT.

This clone was detected only once. The chain employs TRBV9 and TRBJ2-2; TRBD2 agrees at 7 bases. The germline gives CDR1 SGDLS, CDR2 YYNGEE. The junction had 4 bases not matched to a gene; V was cut back by 3 bases and J by 2 bases. The CDR3 is made up of 15 amino acids. DNA for the CDR3: TGTGCCAGCAGCGCCCTAGCGGACAACACCGGGGAGCTGTTTTTT. It is translated as CASSALADNTGELFF.

J is TRBJ2-4 and V is TRBV6-5, with a weak D call TRBD1 (6 bases). CDR1 is MNHEY, CDR2 SVGAGI, per germline. There are 16 residues in the CDR3. V was shortened by 0 bases and J by 2 bases, with 11 bases between the two germline ends. CDR3 region: CASSYSLQGSKNIQYF. The CDR3 DNA sequence: TGTGCCAGCAGTTACTCTCTACAGGGTTCCAAAAACATTCAGTACTTC.

V gene TRBV5-1 combines with J gene TRBJ1-1; weak D call: TRBD1 (6 bases). V lost 4 bases, J lost 0 bases, and 10 bases lay in between. This CDR3 comprises 14 residues. Germline CDR1 reads SGHRS; CDR2 reads YFSETQ. CDR3 DNA: TGCGCCAGCAGCACAGGGAATCTGAACACTGAAGCTTTCTTT. It encodes CASSTGNLNTEAFF. Supplemented by reference TRBV5-1 and TRBJ1-1, the full variable domain reads KAGVTQTPRYLIKTRGQQVTLSCSPISGHRSVSWYQQTPGQGLQFLFEYFSETQRNKGNFPGRFSGRQFSNSRSEMNVSTLELGDSALYLCASSTGNLNTEAFFGQGTRLTVV.

In this sample, this clone is medium-sized. The sample carries other DNA sequences with the same CDR3. V gene TRBV4-2 combines with J gene TRBJ2-7, with D perhaps assigned TRBD1 or TRBD2 (5 bases each). CDR3 size: 16 residues. Germline V gene data show CDR1 as LGHNA and CDR2 as YNFKEQ. V lost 0 bases, J lost 5 bases, and 17 bases lay in between. CDR3: CASSQDEGQGVDEQYF. CDR3 bases: TGTGCCAGCAGCCAAGACGAGGGGCAGGGCGTCGACGAGCAGTACTTC.

The chain couples TRBV6-1 to TRBJ2-5; D remains unclear. Per germline, CDR1 MNHNS and CDR2 SASEGT. The CDR3 loop spans 15 amino acids. The V end lost 2 bases, the J end lost 2 bases, and 12 bases lay between the germline ends. The CDR3 DNA follows: TGTGCCAGCAGTGAAATAGGCAGGATGCAAGAGACCCAGTACTTC. Translation: CASSEIGRMQETQYF.

This sequence joins TRBV18 and TRBJ2-1; 8 bases map to TRBD2. From germline, CDR1 is KGHSH and CDR2 LQKENI. The CDR3 runs 16 residues. The junction had 13 bases not matched to a gene; V was cut back by 5 bases and J by 7 bases. Written as DNA, the CDR3 is TGTGCCAGCTCAAGCCTTAGCGGGGCCAGTAGTAATGAGCAGTTCTTC. Its translation: CASSSLSGASSNEQFF.

The chain uses TRBV30 and TRBJ1-2; 7 nucleotides agree with TRBD1. The CDR3 runs to 12 residues. Germline CDR1 GTSNPN, CDR2 SVGIG (reference sequence). The trim removed 1 base at V and 8 bases at J, leaving 4 bases unmatched. CDR3: CAWSETGRGYTF. The CDR3 DNA reads as TGTGCCTGGAGTGAGACAGGGCGCGGCTACACCTTC.

The chain uses TRBV6-1 and TRBJ1-5; D gene ambiguous. Trimming took off 4 bases at V and 1 base at J, with 11 bases between the two ends. Germline V CDR1 and CDR2: MNHNS, SASEGT. This CDR3 contains 15 residues. The CDR3 sequence: CASSGITGSNQPQHF. Here the CDR3 DNA reads TGTGCCAGCAGTGGAATTACGGGGAGCAATCAGCCCCAGCATTTT.

The chain links TRBV30 to TRBJ2-1; 8 nucleotides agree with TRBD2. CDR1 GTSNPN and CDR2 SVGIG come from the germline V gene (reference sequence). Trimming cost V 2 bases and J 6 bases; bases outside gene matches: 6. This CDR3 has 14 residues. In DNA, the CDR3 is TGTGCCTGGAGTAGCGGGAGCCTCTCCAATGAGCAGTTCTTC. As protein: CAWSSGSLSNEQFF.

The J gene is TRBJ1-5, the V gene TRBV27; perhaps TRBD1 as D (5 bases). The CDR3 has 14 residues. Germline CDR1 reads MNHEY; CDR2 reads SMNVEV (reference sequence). The V and J ends lost 5 bases and 7 bases respectively, with 15 bases between them. The CDR3 sequence: CASSTRGGGQPQHF. CDR3 nucleotides: TGTGCCAGCAGTACCCGGGGGGGAGGCCAGCCCCAGCATTTT.

Here the CDR3 DNA reads TGTGCCAGTAGTCTCGAAGCGGGAGGTGCAGATACGCAGTATTTT. This gives the protein CASSLEAGGADTQYF. The chain recombines TRBV19 with TRBJ2-3; 9 nucleotides align to TRBD2. V trimming: 5 bases; J trimming: 4 bases; junction bases outside the gene matches: 7. CDR1 and CDR2 from the germline V gene are LNHDA and SQIVND (reference sequence). The CDR3 contains 15 residues.

This sequence joins TRBV28 and TRBJ2-7; D uncertain. V lost 5 bases, J lost 4 bases, and 15 bases lay in between. The CDR3 covers 14 residues. Germline values: CDR1 MDHEN, CDR2 SYDVKM. CDR3 nucleotides: TGTGCCAGCAGTAACCCCCTGACTGCATACGAGCAGTACTTC. This sequence encodes CASSNPLTAYEQYF.

The V gene is TRBV4-1, the J gene TRBJ2-1, with TRBD2 matching 13 bases. The V gene end was trimmed by 4 bases and the J gene end by 7 bases; junction bases not matched to a gene: 10. The CDR3 consists of 17 residues. Germline V gives CDR1 MGHRA, CDR2 YSYEKL. CDR3 region: CASSPRGLAGSWNEQFF. The CDR3 DNA follows: TGCGCCAGCAGCCCTCGGGGACTAGCGGGATCATGGAATGAGCAGTTCTTC.

This rearrangement joins TRBV4-1 to TRBJ2-7; 7 bases are a match to TRBD2. V trimming: 4 bases; J trimming: 6 bases; junction bases outside the gene matches: 15. This CDR3 comprises 16 residues. Per germline, CDR1 MGHRA and CDR2 YSYEKL. DNA of the CDR3: TGCGCCAGCAGCCCCCTCGGAGCGGGGTACAGAGGCGAGCAGTACTTC. This translates into CASSPLGAGYRGEQYF.

The chain joins TRBV9 to TRBJ1-5; D ambiguous. The CDR3 is 15 amino acids. Germline values: CDR1 SGDLS, CDR2 YYNGEE. V lost 6 bases to trimming and J lost 4 bases, with 17 bases between them. Here the CDR3 DNA reads TGTGCCAGCAATAAATTCGGGCAGCCTAATCAGCCCCAGCATTTT. Its protein product is CASNKFGQPNQPQHF.

The chain recombines TRBV5-1 with TRBJ2-7; TRBD1 aligns across 10 bases. The CDR3 has 14 residues. The V and J ends lost 3 bases and 7 bases, in that order; junction bases with no gene match: 7. Germline lookup yields CDR1 SGHRS and CDR2 YFSETQ. The CDR3: CASSSLTGGGEQYF. The CDR3 nucleotides read TGCGCCAGCAGCTCGTTGACAGGGGGCGGAGAGCAGTACTTC.

This clone was counted only a few times. This chain's CDR3 is CASSLTGTTGELFF. The CDR3 DNA follows: TGCGCCAGCAGCTTGACGGGGACCACCGGGGAGCTGTTTTTT. The chain has TRBV5-1 and TRBJ2-2; D may correspond to TRBD1 or TRBD2 (5 bases each). The V and J ends lost 1 base and 4 bases respectively, with 8 bases between them. The CDR3 is 14 residues long. Germline V gene sequence: CDR1 SGHRS, CDR2 YFSETQ.

This chain connects TRBV13 to TRBJ1-2; TRBD1 aligns across 9 bases. The V gene end was trimmed by 0 bases and the J gene end by 7 bases; junction bases not matched to a gene: 9. This CDR3 region has 16 residues. Germline CDR1 and CDR2: PRHDT and FYEKMQ (reference sequence). CDR3 region: CASSLGVGDRVLGYTF. DNA for the CDR3: TGTGCCAGCAGCTTAGGGGTGGGGGACAGGGTTCTTGGCTACACCTTC.

This chain joins TRBV28 and TRBJ2-1, with 13 bases matching TRBD2. V lost 6 bases, J lost 7 bases, and 6 bases stayed unmatched. Germline CDR1 and CDR2: MDHEN and SYDVKM. The CDR3 sequence is 15 residues long. The CDR3 reads CASRILAGGRNEQFF. CDR3 DNA sequence: TGTGCCAGCAGAATACTAGCGGGAGGGCGTAATGAGCAGTTCTTC.

This clone is a singleton in its sample. The V call is TRBV7-2, the J call TRBJ1-5, with a possible D match to TRBD1 (6 bases). This CDR3 has 12 residues. Trimming cost V 2 bases and J 9 bases, with 8 bases left between them. The germline V gene has CDR1 SGHTA and CDR2 FQGNSA. The CDR3 DNA reads TGTGCCAGCAGCTTACCACAGGGGCCCCAGCATTTT. Its translation is CASSLPQGPQHF.

The chain is built from TRBV2 and TRBJ2-5, with a weak D call TRBD2 (6 bases). The germline V gene encodes CDR1 SNHLY and CDR2 FYNNEI. Trimming took off 4 bases at V and 2 bases at J, with 14 bases between the two ends. This CDR3 has 15 amino acids. CDR3 loop: CASSGISGVQETQYF. CDR3 in DNA: TGTGCCAGCAGTGGCATTAGCGGAGTACAAGAGACCCAGTACTTC. The entire variable domain, with the rest obtained from reference TRBV2 and TRBJ2-5, is as follows: EPEVTQTPSHQVTQMGQEVILRCVPISNHLYFYWYRQILGQKVEFLVSFYNNEISEKSEIFDDQFSVERPDGSNFTLKIRSTKLEDSAMYFCASSGISGVQETQYFGPGTRLLVL.